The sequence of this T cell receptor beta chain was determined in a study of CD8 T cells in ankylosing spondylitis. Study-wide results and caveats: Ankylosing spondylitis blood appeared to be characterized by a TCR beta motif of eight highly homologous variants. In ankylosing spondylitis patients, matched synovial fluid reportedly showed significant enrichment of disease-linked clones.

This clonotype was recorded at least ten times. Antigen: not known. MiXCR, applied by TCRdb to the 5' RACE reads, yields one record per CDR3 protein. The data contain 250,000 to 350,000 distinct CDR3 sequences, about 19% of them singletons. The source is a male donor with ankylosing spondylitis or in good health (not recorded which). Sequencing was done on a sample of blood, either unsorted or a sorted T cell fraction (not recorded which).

The CDR3 reads CASSQVDRGPSPLHF. CDR3 bases: TGTGCCAGCAGCCAAGTAGACAGGGGGCCTTCACCCCTCCACTTT. V usage is TRBV4-2 and J usage is TRBJ1-6, with TRBD1 identical over 10 bases. Germline CDR1 LGHNA, CDR2 YNFKEQ. The CDR3 extends over 15 amino acids. V trimming: 1 base; J trimming: 9 bases; junction bases outside the gene matches: 3.